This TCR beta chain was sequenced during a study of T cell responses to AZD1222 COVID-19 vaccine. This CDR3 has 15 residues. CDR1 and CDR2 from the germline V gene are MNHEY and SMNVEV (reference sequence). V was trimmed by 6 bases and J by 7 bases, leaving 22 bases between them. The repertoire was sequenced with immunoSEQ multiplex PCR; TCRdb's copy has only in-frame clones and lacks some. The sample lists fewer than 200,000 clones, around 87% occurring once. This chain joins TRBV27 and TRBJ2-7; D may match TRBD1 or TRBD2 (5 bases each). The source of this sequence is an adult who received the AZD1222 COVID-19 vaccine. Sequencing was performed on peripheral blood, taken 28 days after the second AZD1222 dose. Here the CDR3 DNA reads TGTGCCAGCAGCCTTGAAGGGGCCCCCACGGGGGAGCAGTACTTC. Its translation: CASSLEGAPTGEQYF.